This TCR beta chain was obtained from a study of PD-1 blockade in classical Hodgkin lymphoma. Overall study findings and caveats: Complete responders' diversity at baseline resembled that of newly diagnosed patients.

Every patient had relapsed following autologous stem cell transplantation, and cohorts differed in brentuximab vedotin exposure. A few counts support this clone. The antigen is not known. Germline V gene lookup returns CDR1 SGHTA and CDR2 FQGNSA. V dropped 3 bases and J dropped 3; count of bases not matched to a gene: 5. The CDR3 spans 16 residues. Some clones are missing from TCRdb's copy, which holds only in-frame ones; the method was immunoSEQ multiplex PCR. The sample consists of some 95,000 clones, nearly 90% of them appearing once. This receptor was taken from a human donor with classical Hodgkin lymphoma. The chain couples TRBV7-2 to TRBJ2-1; 10 bases line up with TRBD2. Source: peripheral blood mononuclear cells (PBMCs), taken before the second cycle of nivolumab. The CDR3 spells CASSFPGTSVYNEQFF. Written as DNA, the CDR3 is TGTGCCAGCAGCTTCCCCGGGACTAGCGTCTACAATGAGCAGTTCTTC.